This T cell receptor beta chain was observed in a study of blood T cell repertoires in COVID-19 (TCRdb year 2020). Context from the whole study: Samples from collaborators originated in the United States, Italy and Spain and spanned both the acute and convalescent phases of COVID-19. Samples were obtained from the ongoing ImmuneRACE study (first 160 participants) and from 1,200 or so subjects provided by 6 global collaborators. Nearly every sample came with metadata listing a de-identified subject ID, COVID-19 status, age in years and sex. The material from the prospective study consisted of cDNA or gDNA derived from T cells, B-cell-depleted T cells, or PBMCs. Where HLA class I and class II types were available, the types were taken from metadata supplied by the sample provider, not from assay-based typing. The dataset comprised deeply sampled blood TCRbeta repertoires from subjects exposed to, actively infected with, or recovered from COVID-19. The repertoires were made available in a free public database intended to serve as a resource for research on the immune response to SARS-CoV-2.

Note on this clone: Its antigen specificity is not known. Base qualities are not at hand, and no much larger clone is one base apart. This specimen includes other DNA sequences encoding the same CDR3.

The CDR3 runs 12 residues from the cysteine to the phenylalanine. Just the 36-base CDR3 DNA is kept, in frame starting at base 1. From the germline V gene, CDR1 is SNHLY and CDR2 is FYNNEI. V lost 0 bases and J lost 4 bases; the stretch between them is 4 bases long. TCRbeta CDR3 regions were amplified from genomic DNA using the immunoSEQ Assay, a bias-controlled multiplex PCR. The published analysis was carried out like this. Within the assay, amplification of reference gene primers was used to estimate how many nucleated cells each sample contained. To quantify the absolute abundance of each unique TCRbeta CDR3 rearrangement, sequence reads were collapsed and filtered. For each sample, productive Simpson clonality was calculated by taking the square root of Simpson's diversity index across productive rearrangements. TCRdb took this table from immuneACCESS and kept in-frame rearrangements with V and J called. Such tables lack part of the clones; where checked against another copy, unresolved V genes explain under half of the gap, and the rest is unexplained. V, J and clone size are taken as reported in that table, and D and trimming were inferred from the DNA itself. The sample table contains about 370,000 clones; only one count was recorded for about nine tenths of them. The ten largest clones take up less than 2% of the sample.

General study outcomes and caveats: How much clinical and demographic metadata was included differed by source and by participant, and the metadata was provided uncurated.

In the prospective study, participants were about 18 to 95 years old, resided in approximately 25 geographic areas of the United States, and were enrolled through a virtual design. In the prospective study, participants were assigned to cohorts based on the clinical history participants reported in a screening survey and a study questionnaire. Recovered participants in ImmuneRACE Cohort 3 were defined by two consecutive negative NP/OP PCR tests, clearance by a healthcare professional, or resolution of symptoms. Mobile phlebotomists in the prospective study collected whole blood, serum and a nasopharyngeal or oropharyngeal swab from every participant. Additional blood draws and questionnaires over a 2-month period could optionally be provided by prospective study participants. Before DNA extraction, blood samples from the prospective study were shipped at room temperature or frozen.

The sample taken for sequencing was PBMCs or T cells enriched from blood (not recorded which). The sequence came from a woman aged 25 to 39 who had recovered from COVID-19. The receptor chain draws on TRBV2 and TRBJ2-7, with the D gene too uncertain to name. The CDR3 amino acid sequence is: CASSEALYEQYF. At the DNA level, the sequence is TGTGCCAGCAGTGAAGCCCTTTACGAGCAGTACTTC.